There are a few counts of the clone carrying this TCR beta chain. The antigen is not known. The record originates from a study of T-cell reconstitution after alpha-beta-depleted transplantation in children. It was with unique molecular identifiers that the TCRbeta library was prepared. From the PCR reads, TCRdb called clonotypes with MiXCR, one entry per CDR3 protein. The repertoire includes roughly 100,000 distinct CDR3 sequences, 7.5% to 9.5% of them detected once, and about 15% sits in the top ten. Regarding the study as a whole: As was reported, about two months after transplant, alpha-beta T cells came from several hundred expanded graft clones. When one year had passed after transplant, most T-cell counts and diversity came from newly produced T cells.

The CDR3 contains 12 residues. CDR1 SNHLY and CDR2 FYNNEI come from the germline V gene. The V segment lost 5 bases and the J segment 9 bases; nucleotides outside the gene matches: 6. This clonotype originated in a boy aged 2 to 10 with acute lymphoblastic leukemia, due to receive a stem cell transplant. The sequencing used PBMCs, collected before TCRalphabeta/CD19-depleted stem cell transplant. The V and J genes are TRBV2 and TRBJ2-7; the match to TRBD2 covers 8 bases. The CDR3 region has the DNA TGTGCCAGCAGTAATACCGGGACTAGGCAGTACTTC. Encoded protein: CASSNTGTRQYF.